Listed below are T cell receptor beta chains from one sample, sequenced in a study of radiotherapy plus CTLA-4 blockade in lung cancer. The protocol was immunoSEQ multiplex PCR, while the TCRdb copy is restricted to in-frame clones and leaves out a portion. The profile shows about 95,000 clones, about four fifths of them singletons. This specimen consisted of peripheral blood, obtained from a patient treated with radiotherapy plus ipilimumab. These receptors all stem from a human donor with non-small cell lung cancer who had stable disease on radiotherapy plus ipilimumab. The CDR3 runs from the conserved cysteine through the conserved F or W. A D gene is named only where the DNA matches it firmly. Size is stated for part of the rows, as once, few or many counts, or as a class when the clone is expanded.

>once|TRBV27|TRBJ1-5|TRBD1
CASSLAGGTNQPQHF
TGTGCCAGCAGTTTAGCAGGGGGCACCAATCAGCCCCAGCATTTT
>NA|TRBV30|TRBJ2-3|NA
CAGAARPDTQYF
TGTGCCGGGGCTGCGAGGCCAGATACGCAGTATTTT
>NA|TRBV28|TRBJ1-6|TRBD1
CASSIDRVSPLHF
TGTGCCAGCAGTATAGACAGGGTTTCACCCCTCCACTTT
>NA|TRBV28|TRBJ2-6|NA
CASSLGQGLSGANVLTF
TGTGCCAGCAGTTTAGGCCAGGGGCTCTCTGGGGCCAACGTCCTGACTTTC
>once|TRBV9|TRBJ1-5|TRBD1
CASSSSGQYNQPQHF
TGTGCCAGCAGCTCATCGGGACAGTACAATCAGCCCCAGCATTTT
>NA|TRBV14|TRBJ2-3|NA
CASSQDSPSRGTDTQYF
TGTGCCAGCAGCCAAGATTCCCCCTCCCGGGGCACAGATACGCAGTATTTT
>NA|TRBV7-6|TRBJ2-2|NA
CASRLGQSGDTGELFF
TGTGCCAGCAGACTCGGACAGTCTGGGGACACCGGGGAGCTGTTTTTT
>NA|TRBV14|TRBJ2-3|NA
CASSQYSTDTQYF
TGTGCCAGCAGCCAATACAGCACAGATACGCAGTATTTT
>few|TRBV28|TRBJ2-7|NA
CASSLPGNLLRGQYF
TGTGCCAGCAGTTTGCCCGGGAACCTCCTACGAGGGCAGTACTTC
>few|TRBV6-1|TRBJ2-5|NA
CASSEIQLQTQYF
TGTGCCAGCAGTGAGATACAGCTTCAGACCCAGTACTTC
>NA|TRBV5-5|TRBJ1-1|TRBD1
CASSRGQSFATEAFF
TGTGCCAGCAGCAGGGGACAGAGCTTCGCCACTGAAGCTTTCTTT
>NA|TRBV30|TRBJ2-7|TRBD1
CAWNARQGANYEQYF
TGTGCCTGGAACGCAAGACAGGGGGCGAATTACGAGCAGTACTTC
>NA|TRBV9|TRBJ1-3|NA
CASSVGTVLGNTIYF
TGTGCCAGCAGCGTAGGGACAGTCCTTGGAAACACCATATATTTT
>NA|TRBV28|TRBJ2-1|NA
CASRRGGEQFF
TGTGCCAGCAGGAGAGGGGGGGAGCAGTTCTTC
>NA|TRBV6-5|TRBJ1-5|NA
CASSQRALSNQPQHF
TGTGCCAGCAGCCAACGGGCCCTTAGCAATCAGCCCCAGCATTTT